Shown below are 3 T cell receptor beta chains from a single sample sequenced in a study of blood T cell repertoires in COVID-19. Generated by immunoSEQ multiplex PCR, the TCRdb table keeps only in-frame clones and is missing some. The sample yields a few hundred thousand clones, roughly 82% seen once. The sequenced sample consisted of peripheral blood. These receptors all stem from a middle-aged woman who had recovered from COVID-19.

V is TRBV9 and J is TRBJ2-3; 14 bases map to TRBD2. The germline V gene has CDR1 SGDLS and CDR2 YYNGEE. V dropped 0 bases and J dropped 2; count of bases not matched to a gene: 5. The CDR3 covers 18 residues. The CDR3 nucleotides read TGTGCCAGCAGCGTAGATGGACTAGCGGGGGGCTACACAGATACGCAGTATTTT. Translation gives CASSVDGLAGGYTDTQYF.

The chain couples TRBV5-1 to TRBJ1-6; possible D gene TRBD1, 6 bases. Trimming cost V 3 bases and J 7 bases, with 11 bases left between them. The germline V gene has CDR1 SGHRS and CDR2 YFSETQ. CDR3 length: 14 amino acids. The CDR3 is CASSSGVGNSPLHF. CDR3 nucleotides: TGCGCCAGCAGCTCAGGGGTAGGGAATTCACCCCTCCACTTT.

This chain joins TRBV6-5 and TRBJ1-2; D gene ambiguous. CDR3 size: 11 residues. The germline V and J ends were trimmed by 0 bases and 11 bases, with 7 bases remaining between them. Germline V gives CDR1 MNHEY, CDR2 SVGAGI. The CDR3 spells CASSYSGIYTF. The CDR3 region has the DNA TGTGCCAGCAGTTACTCTGGCATTTACACCTTC.